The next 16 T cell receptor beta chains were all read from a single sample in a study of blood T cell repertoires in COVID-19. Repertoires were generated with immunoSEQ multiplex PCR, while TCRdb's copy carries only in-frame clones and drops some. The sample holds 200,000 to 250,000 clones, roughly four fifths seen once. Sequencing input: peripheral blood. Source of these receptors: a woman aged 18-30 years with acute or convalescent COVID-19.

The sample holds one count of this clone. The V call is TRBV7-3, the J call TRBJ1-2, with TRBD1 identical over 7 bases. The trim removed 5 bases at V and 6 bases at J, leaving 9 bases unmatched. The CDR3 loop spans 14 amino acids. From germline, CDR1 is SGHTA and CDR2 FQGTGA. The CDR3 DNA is TGTGCCAGCAGCCCCCTCGGGACAGTGGATGGCTACACCTTC. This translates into CASSPLGTVDGYTF. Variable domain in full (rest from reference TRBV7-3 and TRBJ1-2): GAGVSQTPSNKVTEKGKYVELRCDPISGHTALYWYRQSLGQGPEFLIYFQGTGAADDSGLPNDRFFAVRPEGSVSTLKIQRTERGDSAVYLCASSPLGTVDGYTFGSGTRLTVV.

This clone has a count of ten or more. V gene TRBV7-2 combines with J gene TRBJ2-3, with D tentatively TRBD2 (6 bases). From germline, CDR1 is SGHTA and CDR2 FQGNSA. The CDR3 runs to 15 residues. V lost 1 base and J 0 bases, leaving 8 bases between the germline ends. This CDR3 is CASSLVGTSTDTQYF. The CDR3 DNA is TGTGCCAGCAGCTTAGTAGGGACTAGCACAGATACGCAGTATTTT.

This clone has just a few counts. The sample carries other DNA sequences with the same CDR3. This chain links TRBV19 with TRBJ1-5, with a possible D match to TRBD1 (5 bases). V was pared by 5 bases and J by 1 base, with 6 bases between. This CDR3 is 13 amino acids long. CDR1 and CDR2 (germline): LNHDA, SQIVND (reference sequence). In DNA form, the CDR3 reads TGTGCCAGTAGTCGGGGGAGCAATCAGCCCCAGCATTTT. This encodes CASSRGSNQPQHF.

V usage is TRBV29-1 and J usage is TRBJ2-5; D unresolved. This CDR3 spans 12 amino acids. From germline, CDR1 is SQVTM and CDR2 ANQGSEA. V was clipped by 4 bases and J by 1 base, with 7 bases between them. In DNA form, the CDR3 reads TGCAGCGTTGCTTACAGCCAAGAGACCCAGTACTTC. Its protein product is CSVAYSQETQYF. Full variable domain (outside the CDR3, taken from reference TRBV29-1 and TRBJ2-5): SAVISQKPSRDICQRGTSLTIQCQVDSQVTMMFWYRQQPGQSLTLIATANQGSEATYESGFVIDKFPISRPNLTFSTLTVSNMSPEDSSIYLCSVAYSQETQYFGPGTRLLVL.

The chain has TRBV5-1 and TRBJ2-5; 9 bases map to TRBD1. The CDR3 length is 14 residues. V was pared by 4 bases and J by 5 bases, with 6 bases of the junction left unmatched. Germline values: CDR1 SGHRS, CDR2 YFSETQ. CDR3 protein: CASSGGQGTETQYF. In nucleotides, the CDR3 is TGCGCCAGCAGCGGAGGACAGGGGACGGAGACCCAGTACTTC. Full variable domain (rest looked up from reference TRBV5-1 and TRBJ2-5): KAGVTQTPRYLIKTRGQQVTLSCSPISGHRSVSWYQQTPGQGLQFLFEYFSETQRNKGNFPGRFSGRQFSNSRSEMNVSTLELGDSALYLCASSGGQGTETQYFGPGTRLLVL.

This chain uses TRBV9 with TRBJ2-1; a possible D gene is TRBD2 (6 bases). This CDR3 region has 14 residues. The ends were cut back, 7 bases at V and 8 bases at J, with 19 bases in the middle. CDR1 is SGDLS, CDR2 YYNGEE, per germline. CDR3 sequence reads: CASGDSTTWDEQFF. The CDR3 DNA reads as TGTGCCAGCGGGGACTCAACCACCTGGGATGAGCAGTTCTTC.

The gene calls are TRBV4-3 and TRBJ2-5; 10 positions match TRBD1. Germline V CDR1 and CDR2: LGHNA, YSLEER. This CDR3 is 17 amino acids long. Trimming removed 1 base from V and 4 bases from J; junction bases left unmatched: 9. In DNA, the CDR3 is TGCGCCAGCAGCCAAGTATGGAGGACAGGGGGTGGAGAGACCCAGTACTTC. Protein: CASSQVWRTGGGETQYF.

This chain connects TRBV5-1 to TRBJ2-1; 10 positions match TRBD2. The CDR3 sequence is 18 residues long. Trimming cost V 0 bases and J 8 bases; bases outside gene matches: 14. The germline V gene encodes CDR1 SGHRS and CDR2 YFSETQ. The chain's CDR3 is CASSLAYFGLAVRDEQFF. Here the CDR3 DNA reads TGCGCCAGCAGCTTGGCCTATTTTGGACTAGCGGTGAGGGATGAGCAGTTCTTC.

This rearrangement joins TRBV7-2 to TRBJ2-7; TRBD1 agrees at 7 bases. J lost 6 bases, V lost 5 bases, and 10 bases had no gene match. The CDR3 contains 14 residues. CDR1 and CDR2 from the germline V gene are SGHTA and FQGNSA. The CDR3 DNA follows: TGTGCCAGCAGCACGACAGGGTTCCCCCTCGAGCAGTACTTC. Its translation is CASSTTGFPLEQYF.

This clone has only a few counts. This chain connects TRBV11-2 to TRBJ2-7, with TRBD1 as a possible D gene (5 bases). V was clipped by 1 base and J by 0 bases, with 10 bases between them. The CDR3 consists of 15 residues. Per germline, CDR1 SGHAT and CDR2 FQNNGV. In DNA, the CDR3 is TGTGCCAGCAGCTTAGGACAGTCGAGCTCCTACGAGCAGTACTTC. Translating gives CASSLGQSSSYEQYF.

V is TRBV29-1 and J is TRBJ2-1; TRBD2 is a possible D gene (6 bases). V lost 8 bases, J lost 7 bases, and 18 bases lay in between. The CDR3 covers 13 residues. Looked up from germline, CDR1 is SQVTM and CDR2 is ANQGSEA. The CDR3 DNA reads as TGCAGCTCGGGGCCTACCCTAGCGAATGAGCAGTTCTTC. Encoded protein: CSSGPTLANEQFF.

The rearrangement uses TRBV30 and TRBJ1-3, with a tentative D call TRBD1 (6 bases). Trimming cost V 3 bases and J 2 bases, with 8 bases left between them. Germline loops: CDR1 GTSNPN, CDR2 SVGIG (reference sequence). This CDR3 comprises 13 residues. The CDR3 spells CAWSGGPGNTIYF. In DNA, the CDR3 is TGTGCCTGGAGCGGGGGGCCTGGAAACACCATATATTTT.

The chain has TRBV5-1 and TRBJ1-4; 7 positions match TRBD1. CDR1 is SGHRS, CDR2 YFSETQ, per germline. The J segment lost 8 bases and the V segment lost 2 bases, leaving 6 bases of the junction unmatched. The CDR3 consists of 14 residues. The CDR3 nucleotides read TGCGCCAGCAGCTTCACAGGGGTGAGGGAAAAACTGTTTTTT. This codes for CASSFTGVREKLFF. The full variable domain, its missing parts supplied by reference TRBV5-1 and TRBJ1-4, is KAGVTQTPRYLIKTRGQQVTLSCSPISGHRSVSWYQQTPGQGLQFLFEYFSETQRNKGNFPGRFSGRQFSNSRSEMNVSTLELGDSALYLCASSFTGVREKLFFGSGTQLSVL.

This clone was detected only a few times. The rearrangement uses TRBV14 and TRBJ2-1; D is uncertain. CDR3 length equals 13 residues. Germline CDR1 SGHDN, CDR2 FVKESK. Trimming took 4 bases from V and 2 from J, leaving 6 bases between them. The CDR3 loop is CASSPFPYNEQFF. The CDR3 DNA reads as TGTGCCAGCAGCCCGTTCCCCTACAATGAGCAGTTCTTC. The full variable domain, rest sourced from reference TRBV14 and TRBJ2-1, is EAGVTQFPSHSVIEKGQTVTLRCDPISGHDNLYWYRRVMGKEIKFLLHFVKESKQDESGMPNNRFLAERTGGTYSTLKVQPAELEDSGVYFCASSPFPYNEQFFGPGTRLTVL.

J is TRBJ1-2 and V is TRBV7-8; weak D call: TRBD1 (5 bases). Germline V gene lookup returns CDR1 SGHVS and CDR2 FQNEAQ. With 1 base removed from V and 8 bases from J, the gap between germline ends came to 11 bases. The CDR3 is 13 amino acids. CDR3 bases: TGTGCCAGCAGCTTAGTAAGGGGAAGCGGCTACACCTTC. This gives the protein CASSLVRGSGYTF.

CDR3 sequence: CASSVTRGQGAYNEQFF. CDR3 sequence (DNA): TGTGCCAGCAGCGTAACCCGGGGACAGGGGGCTTACAATGAGCAGTTCTTC. This chain links TRBV9 with TRBJ2-1; 12 bases fit TRBD1. With V trimmed by 1 base and J by 4 bases, 6 bases remained unmatched. The CDR3 covers 17 residues. Per the germline V gene, CDR1 is SGDLS and CDR2 is YYNGEE. Looking up the rest from reference TRBV9 and TRBJ2-1 gives the full variable domain: DSGVTQTPKHLITATGQRVTLRCSPRSGDLSVYWYQQSLDQGLQFLIQYYNGEERAKGNILERFSAQQFPDLHSELNLSSLELGDSALYFCASSVTRGQGAYNEQFFGPGTRLTVL.